A selection of T cell receptor beta chains follows, all from one sample in a study of T-cell memory formation after mild COVID-19. Each CDR3 protein is one row after TCRdb ran MiXCR on the 5' RACE reads. The data show approximately 210,000 distinct CDR3 sequences, with around 26% seen just once and 9.5% to 12% held by the top ten. Sequencing was performed on PBMCs or a T cell subset sorted from them (not recorded which). The receptors were sampled from an adult woman who had mild COVID-19 (a few samples of this study predate the infection). Cell type and time point are not known. CDR3s include the opening cysteine and the closing phenylalanine or tryptophan. D genes are given only for firm matches. Expanded clones get a size class; other rows say once, few or many, or leave the size out.

D gene	clone size	V gene	J gene	CDR3 length	CDR3 protein	CDR3 DNA
NA	NA	TRBV29-1	TRBJ2-5	16	CSVGHGATYVQETQYF	TGCAGCGTGGGGCATGGGGCTACCTACGTCCAAGAGACCCAGTACTTC
NA	NA	TRBV11-3	TRBJ1-1	12	CASSPLSTEAFF	TGTGCCAGCAGCCCCCTGAGCACTGAAGCTTTCTTT
NA	few	TRBV24-1	TRBJ2-2	16	CATSDPTGKDTGELFF	TGTGCCACCAGTGATCCTACAGGGAAGGACACCGGGGAGCTGTTTTTT
NA	NA	TRBV29-1	TRBJ1-1	13	CSVQKGRGTEAFF	TGCAGCGTGCAAAAGGGACGGGGGACTGAAGCCTTCTTT
NA	NA	TRBV19	TRBJ2-2	17	CASNKFGTGQGTGELFF	TGTGCCAGTAACAAGTTTGGAACAGGCCAGGGCACCGGGGAGCTGTTTTTT
NA	few	TRBV5-1	TRBJ2-3	14	CASSTRDSTDTQYF	TGCGCCAGCAGCACCCGGGACAGCACAGATACGCAGTATTTT
NA	many	TRBV6-2/TRBV6-3	TRBJ2-7	13	CASRDTGLYEQYF	TGTGCCAGCAGGGACACAGGACTCTACGAGCAGTACTTC
NA	NA	TRBV7-6	TRBJ2-1	14	CATGDPAGLNEQFF	TGTGCCACCGGGGATCCAGCGGGCCTCAATGAGCAGTTCTTC
NA	NA	TRBV6-1	TRBJ2-7	12	CASSRKGYEQYF	TGTGCCAGCAGTAGAAAGGGTTACGAGCAGTACTTC
NA	few	TRBV29-1	TRBJ2-5	13	CSVDDGTGETQYF	TGCAGCGTTGATGACGGGACGGGAGAGACCCAGTACTTC
NA	NA	TRBV7-6	TRBJ1-5	15	CASSLNGYSNQPQHF	TGTGCCAGCAGCTTAAATGGGTATAGCAATCAGCCCCAGCATTTT
TRBD1	few	TRBV18	TRBJ2-5	12	CASSPDRKTQYF	TGTGCCAGCTCACCGGACAGGAAGACCCAGTACTTC
NA	NA	TRBV12-3/TRBV12-4	TRBJ2-2	16	CASSERTTVNTGELFF	TGTGCCAGCAGCGAACGGACGACAGTGAACACCGGGGAGCTGTTTTTT
NA	once	TRBV7-9	TRBJ1-1	13	CASSWTVDTEAFF	TGTGCCAGCAGTTGGACAGTGGACACTGAAGCTTTCTTT
NA	NA	TRBV4-1	TRBJ2-6	17	CASSQDLVGSGANVLTF	TGCGCCAGCAGCCAAGATTTAGTAGGGAGCGGGGCCAACGTCCTGACTTTC
NA	NA	TRBV25-1	TRBJ2-1	16	CASSELRGDTYNEQFF	TGTGCCAGCAGTGAACTTAGGGGGGACACCTACAATGAGCAGTTCTTC
TRBD2	NA	TRBV7-9	TRBJ2-1	15	CASSLVLAANNEQFF	TGTGCCAGCAGCTTAGTACTAGCGGCGAACAATGAGCAGTTCTTC
TRBD2	NA	TRBV29-1	TRBJ2-1	17	CSVEGGFGGGAYNEQFF	TGCAGCGTTGAAGGTGGTTTTGGCGGGGGAGCCTACAATGAGCAGTTCTTC
NA	NA	TRBV20-1	TRBJ1-1	11	CRANTGTSAFF	TGCAGGGCTAACACAGGGACGTCAGCTTTCTTT
NA	NA	TRBV7-3	TRBJ2-7	15	CASSLTGTLSYEQYF	TGTGCCAGCAGCTTAACAGGGACCCTCTCCTACGAGCAGTACTTC
NA	NA	TRBV27	TRBJ2-5	13	CASSPTIGVLRYF	TGTGCCAGCAGCCCGACGATAGGGGTCCTTCGTTATTTC
TRBD2	once	TRBV20-1	TRBJ2-1	16	CSARNYRLAGAQEQFF	TGCAGTGCTAGGAATTACAGACTAGCGGGAGCTCAAGAGCAGTTCTTC
NA	NA	TRBV19	TRBJ1-2	13	CASSRWADHGYTF	TGTGCCAGTAGTAGGTGGGCAGACCATGGCTACACCTTC
NA	few	TRBV12-3/TRBV12-4	TRBJ1-1	14	CASSLGGWNTEAFF	TGTGCCAGCAGCTTAGGAGGTTGGAACACTGAAGCTTTCTTT
TRBD2	few	TRBV30	TRBJ2-3	13	CAWHRGGLDTQYF	TGTGCCTGGCACCGGGGGGGGCTAGATACGCAGTATTTT
TRBD1	NA	TRBV6-5	TRBJ1-2	14	CASRQGLANYGYTF	TGTGCCAGCAGACAGGGGCTAGCCAACTATGGCTACACCTTC
NA	few	TRBV6-6	TRBJ2-1	14	CASSWGRSTGEQFF	TGTGCCAGCAGTTGGGGACGGTCTACAGGTGAGCAGTTCTTC
NA	NA	TRBV19	TRBJ2-3	13	CASISQATDTQYF	TGTGCCAGTATCTCACAAGCCACAGATACGCAGTATTTT
NA	NA	TRBV7-3	TRBJ2-7	16	CASSLSPGPSSYEQYF	TGTGCCAGCAGCTTAAGTCCGGGGCCCAGCTCCTACGAGCAGTACTTC
NA	NA	TRBV7-3	TRBJ2-5	15	CASSFAGAPAGTQYF	TGTGCCAGCAGCTTCGCCGGTGCACCGGCTGGGACCCAGTACTTC
NA	few	TRBV7-2	TRBJ1-1	13	CASSSQRNTEAFF	TGTGCCAGCAGCTCCCAGAGGAACACTGAAGCTTTCTTT
NA	many	TRBV20-1	TRBJ1-1	16	CSAPRGGVSLGTEAFF	TGCAGTGCCCCGCGAGGGGGTGTATCTCTTGGCACTGAAGCTTTCTTT
NA	few	TRBV7-8	TRBJ2-7	13	CASSLGGTHEQYF	TGTGCCAGCAGCTTAGGTGGCACGCACGAGCAGTACTTC
TRBD1	many	TRBV6-5	TRBJ1-2	15	CASSTARQGNYGYTF	TGTGCCAGCAGCACGGCCCGACAGGGCAACTATGGCTACACCTTC
NA	few	TRBV20-1	TRBJ2-2	15	CSARDARAGTGELFF	TGCAGTGCTAGAGATGCCAGGGCTGGCACCGGGGAGCTGTTTTTT
NA	NA	TRBV30	TRBJ1-2	13	CAWSVGGPVGYTF	TGTGCCTGGAGTGTTGGTGGACCCGTTGGCTACACCTTC
NA	few	TRBV4-1	TRBJ2-5	14	CASSQVSPAETQYF	TGCGCCAGCAGCCAAGTTAGCCCTGCGGAGACCCAGTACTTC
TRBD1	NA	TRBV29-1	TRBJ1-2	16	CSVDYRGVLANYGYTF	TGCAGCGTTGATTACAGGGGGGTTCTAGCTAACTATGGCTACACCTTC
NA	NA	TRBV12-3/TRBV12-4	TRBJ1-1	14	CASSIRPENTEAFF	TGTGCCAGCAGTATAAGACCCGAGAACACTGAAGCTTTCTTT
TRBD1	few	TRBV9	TRBJ2-2	12	CASGQGAGELFF	TGTGCCAGCGGACAGGGGGCCGGGGAGCTGTTTTTT
NA	NA	TRBV7-9	TRBJ2-3	12	CASELGSDTQYF	TGTGCCAGCGAGCTAGGGTCCGATACGCAGTATTTT
TRBD1	NA	TRBV4-2	TRBJ1-5	15	CASSQSGQGGQPQHF	TGTGCCAGCAGCCAATCGGGACAGGGGGGACAGCCCCAGCATTTT
TRBD1	NA	TRBV30	TRBJ2-4	12	CAWGDRGDIQYF	TGTGCCTGGGGGGACAGGGGCGACATTCAGTACTTC
NA	few	TRBV20-1	TRBJ1-1	17	CSALSRELKSMNTEAFF	TGCAGTGCTTTGTCCCGGGAGTTAAAAAGCATGAACACTGAAGCTTTCTTT
NA	few	TRBV7-2	TRBJ1-2	14	CASSLAAYSVGYTF	TGTGCCAGCAGCTTAGCGGCGTATTCCGTCGGCTACACCTTC
NA	few	TRBV12-3/TRBV12-4	TRBJ1-5	12	CASSRGGQPQHF	TGTGCCAGCAGTAGGGGAGGTCAGCCCCAGCATTTT
TRBD1	few	TRBV7-9	TRBJ1-1	15	CASSFGDRVNTEAFF	TGTGCCAGCAGCTTCGGGGACAGGGTAAACACTGAAGCTTTCTTT
TRBD2	many	TRBV7-3	TRBJ2-3	18	CASSLLASGGGGTDTQYF	TGTGCCAGCAGCTTATTGGCTAGCGGGGGAGGCGGCACAGATACGCAGTATTTT
TRBD1	NA	TRBV6-1	TRBJ2-7	15	CASSEQGAIGREQYF	TGTGCCAGCAGTGAACAGGGGGCTATCGGGCGGGAGCAGTACTTC
TRBD2	few	TRBV7-2	TRBJ2-1	15	CASSLSGGLYNEQFF	TGTGCCAGCAGCTTGAGCGGGGGGCTGTACAATGAGCAGTTCTTC
NA	NA	TRBV6-2/TRBV6-3	TRBJ2-7	18	CASSRDGRGNFRGGIQYF	TGTGCCAGCAGTCGCGACGGCAGGGGTAACTTCAGAGGGGGGATCCAGTACTTC
NA	NA	TRBV27	TRBJ1-2	15	CASSPLRGAVGGYTF	TGTGCCAGCAGTCCCCTGCGGGGGGCCGTTGGTGGCTACACCTTC
NA	NA	TRBV11-2	TRBJ1-1	15	CASSLSWGVNTEAFF	TGTGCCAGCAGCTTAAGCTGGGGAGTGAACACTGAAGCTTTCTTT
NA	few	TRBV5-4	TRBJ1-2	13	CASSQAGAYGYTF	TGTGCCAGCAGCCAGGCAGGGGCATATGGCTACACCTTC